This TCR beta chain appears in the sequencing data of a study of blood T cell repertoires in COVID-19 (dated by TCRdb to 2020 to 2021). In terms of the full investigation: Samples from collaborators originated in the United States, Italy and Spain and spanned both the acute and convalescent phases of COVID-19. The material from the prospective study consisted of cDNA or gDNA derived from T cells, B-cell-depleted T cells, or PBMCs. The dataset comprised deeply sampled blood TCRbeta repertoires from subjects exposed to, actively infected with, or recovered from COVID-19. A freely available public database, intended as a resource for researchers studying the immune response to SARS-CoV-2, is where the repertoires were released. The samples were drawn from the first 160 participants of the ongoing ImmuneRACE study and from 1,254 subjects provided by 6 global collaborators. Nearly every sample came with metadata listing a de-identified subject ID, COVID-19 status, age in years and sex. Where HLA class I and class II types were available, the types were taken from metadata supplied by the sample provider, not from assay-based typing.

One collaborating source in Seattle enrolled patients while the patients were actively infected and followed the patients over time throughout the course of disease. Each collaborating institution followed its own protocols to collect whole blood in K2EDTA tubes. For TCRbeta analysis, collaborator samples were shipped as frozen whole blood, as isolated PBMCs, or as DNA extracted from either sample type. TCRbeta CDR3 regions were amplified from genomic DNA using the immunoSEQ Assay, a bias-controlled multiplex PCR. The paper's processing steps were these. The number of nucleated cells in each sample was estimated from the amplification of reference gene primers within the assay. To quantify the absolute abundance of each unique TCRbeta CDR3 rearrangement, sequence reads were collapsed and filtered. For each sample, productive Simpson clonality was calculated as the square root of Simpson's diversity index across productive rearrangements. The immuneACCESS repertoire file appears here via TCRdb, limited to in-frame rearrangements. These files lack a portion of the clones; in checked studies, under half of the deficit traces to unresolved V genes, and the cause of the others is not known. That table is the source of V, J and clone size, and D and trimming were worked out from the DNA. In all, the sample holds about 94,000 clones, and 78% of those were seen once. Clones ranked in the top ten supply 6.3% of the sample.

What the authors observed across the whole study: Clinical and demographic metadata were provided uncurated, with the amount varying by source and participant.

This clone appeared a single time. What antigen it recognizes has not been identified. Qualities for individual bases were not recorded, and no much larger clone is one base off. The trim is 0 bases for V and 10 bases for J, with a gap of 14 bases between the germline ends. Including the terminal cysteine and phenylalanine, the CDR3 comprises 15 residues. Only the CDR3 region is kept as DNA, spanning 45 bases read in frame from base 1. The sequenced sample consisted of peripheral blood. This sequence originates from a man aged 70-80 years with COVID-19, enrolled during active disease. The V and J segments used are TRBV5-3 and TRBJ1-6; TRBD1 is possibly the D segment (6 matching bases). TRBV5-3 qualifies as an ORF whose function is uncertain. This receptor carries the CDR3 CARSLVDRRKSPLHF. The DNA sequence is TGTGCCAGAAGCTTGGTCGACAGGAGGAAGTCACCCCTCCACTTT.